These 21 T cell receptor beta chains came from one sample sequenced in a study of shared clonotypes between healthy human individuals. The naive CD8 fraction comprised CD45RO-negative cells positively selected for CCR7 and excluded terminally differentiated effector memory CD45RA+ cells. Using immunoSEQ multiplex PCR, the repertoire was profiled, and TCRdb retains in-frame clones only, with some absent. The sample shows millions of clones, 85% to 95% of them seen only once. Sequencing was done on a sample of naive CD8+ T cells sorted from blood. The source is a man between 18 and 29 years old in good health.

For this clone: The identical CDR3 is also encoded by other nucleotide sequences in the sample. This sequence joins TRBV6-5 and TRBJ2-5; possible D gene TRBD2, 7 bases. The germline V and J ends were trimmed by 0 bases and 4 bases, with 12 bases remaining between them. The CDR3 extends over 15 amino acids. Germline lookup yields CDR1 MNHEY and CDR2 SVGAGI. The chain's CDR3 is CASSYSGGRRETQYF. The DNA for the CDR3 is TGTGCCAGCAGTTACTCGGGGGGGCGCCGAGAGACCCAGTACTTC.

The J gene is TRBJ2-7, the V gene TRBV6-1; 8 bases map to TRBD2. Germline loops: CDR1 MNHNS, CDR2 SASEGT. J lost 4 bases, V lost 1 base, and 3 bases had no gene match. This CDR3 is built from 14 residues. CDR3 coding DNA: TGTGCCAGCAGTGAAGTACTAGCGGATTACGAGCAGTACTTC. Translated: CASSEVLADYEQYF.

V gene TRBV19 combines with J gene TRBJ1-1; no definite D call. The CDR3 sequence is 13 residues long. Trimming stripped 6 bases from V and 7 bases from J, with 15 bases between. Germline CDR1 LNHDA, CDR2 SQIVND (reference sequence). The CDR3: CASSYSPQNEAFF. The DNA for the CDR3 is TGTGCCAGTAGCTACAGCCCGCAGAATGAAGCTTTCTTT.

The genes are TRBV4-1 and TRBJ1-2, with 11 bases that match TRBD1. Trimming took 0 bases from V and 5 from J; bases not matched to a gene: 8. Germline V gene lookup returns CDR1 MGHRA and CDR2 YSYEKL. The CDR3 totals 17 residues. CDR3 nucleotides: TGCGCCAGCAGCCAAGATCAGGGGGGACAGGGGGTTTATGGCTACACCTTC. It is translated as CASSQDQGGQGVYGYTF.

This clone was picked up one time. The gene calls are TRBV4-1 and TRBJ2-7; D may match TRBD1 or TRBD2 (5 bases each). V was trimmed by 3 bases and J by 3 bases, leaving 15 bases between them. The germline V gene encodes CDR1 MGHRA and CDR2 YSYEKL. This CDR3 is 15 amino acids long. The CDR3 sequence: CASSQSGTDFYEQYF. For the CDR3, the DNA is TGCGCCAGCAGCCAGTCCGGGACCGACTTCTACGAGCAGTACTTC.

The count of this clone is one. CDR3 in amino acids: CASSTVGSTDTQYF. CDR3 coding DNA: TGTGCCAGCAGTACCGTTGGATCCACAGATACGCAGTATTTT. The J gene is TRBJ2-3, the V gene TRBV28; the D is unclear. The CDR3 is 14 residues long. The germline V and J ends were trimmed by 5 bases and 2 bases, with 11 bases remaining between them. Germline V lookup: CDR1 MDHEN, CDR2 SYDVKM.

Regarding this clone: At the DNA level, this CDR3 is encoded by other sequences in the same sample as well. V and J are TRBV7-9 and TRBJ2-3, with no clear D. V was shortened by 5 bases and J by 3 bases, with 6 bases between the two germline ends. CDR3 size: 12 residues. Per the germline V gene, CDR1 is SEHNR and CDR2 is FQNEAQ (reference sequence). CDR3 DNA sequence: TGTGCCAGCAGCCTTGGTACAGATACGCAGTATTTT. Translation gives CASSLGTDTQYF.

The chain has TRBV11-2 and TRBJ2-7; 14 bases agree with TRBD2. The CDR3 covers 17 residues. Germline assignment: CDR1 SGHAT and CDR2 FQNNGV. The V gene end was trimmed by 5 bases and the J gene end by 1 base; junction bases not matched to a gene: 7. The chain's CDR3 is CASSVGLAGEGSYEQYF. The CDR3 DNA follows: TGTGCCAGCAGCGTGGGACTAGCGGGAGAGGGATCCTACGAGCAGTACTTC.

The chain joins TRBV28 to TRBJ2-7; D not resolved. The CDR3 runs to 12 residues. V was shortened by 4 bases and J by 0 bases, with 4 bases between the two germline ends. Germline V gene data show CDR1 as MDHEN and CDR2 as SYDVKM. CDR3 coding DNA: TGTGCCAGCAGTTACCTCTCCTACGAGCAGTACTTC. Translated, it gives CASSYLSYEQYF.

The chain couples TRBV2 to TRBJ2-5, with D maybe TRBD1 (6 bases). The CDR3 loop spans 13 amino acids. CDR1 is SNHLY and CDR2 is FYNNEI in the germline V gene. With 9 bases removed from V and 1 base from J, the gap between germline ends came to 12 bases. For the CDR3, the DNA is TGTGCCAGGGCGACAGGCTTCCAAGAGACCCAGTACTTC. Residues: CARATGFQETQYF.

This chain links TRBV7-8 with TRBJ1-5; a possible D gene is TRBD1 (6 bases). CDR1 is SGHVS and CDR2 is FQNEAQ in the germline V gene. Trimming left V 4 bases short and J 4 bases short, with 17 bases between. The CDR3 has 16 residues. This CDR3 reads CASSSEEGRGNQPQHF. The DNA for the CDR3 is TGTGCCAGCAGCTCGGAGGAGGGAAGGGGGAATCAGCCCCAGCATTTT.

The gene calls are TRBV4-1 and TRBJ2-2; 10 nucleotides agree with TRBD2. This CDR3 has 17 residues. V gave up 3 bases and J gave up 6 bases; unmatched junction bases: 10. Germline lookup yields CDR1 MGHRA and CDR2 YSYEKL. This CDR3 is CASSQSLIAGGPGELFF. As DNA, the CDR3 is TGCGCCAGCAGCCAGTCGCTTATAGCGGGAGGTCCCGGGGAGCTGTTTTTT.

The CDR3 is CASSSPEGRFRDTEAFF. The CDR3, as DNA: TGTGCCAGCAGCTCGCCCGAAGGACGTTTTAGGGACACTGAAGCTTTCTTT. The V and J genes are TRBV7-6 and TRBJ1-1; no definite D call. V lost 4 bases to trimming and J lost 3 bases, with 21 bases between them. This CDR3 spans 17 amino acids. Per germline, CDR1 SGHVS and CDR2 FNYEAQ.

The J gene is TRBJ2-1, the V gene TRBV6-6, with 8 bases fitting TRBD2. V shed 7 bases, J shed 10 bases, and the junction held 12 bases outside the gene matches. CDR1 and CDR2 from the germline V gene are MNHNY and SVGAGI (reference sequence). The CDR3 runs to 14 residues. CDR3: CASTSGTSRYEQFF. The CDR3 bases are TGTGCCAGCACCTCCGGGACTAGTAGATACGAGCAGTTCTTC.

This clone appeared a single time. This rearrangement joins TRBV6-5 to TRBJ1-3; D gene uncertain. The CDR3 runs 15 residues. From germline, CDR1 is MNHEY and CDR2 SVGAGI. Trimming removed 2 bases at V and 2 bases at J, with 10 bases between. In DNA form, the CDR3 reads TGTGCCAGCAGTTACGGGTCCGGGGCTGGAAACACCATATATTTT. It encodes CASSYGSGAGNTIYF.

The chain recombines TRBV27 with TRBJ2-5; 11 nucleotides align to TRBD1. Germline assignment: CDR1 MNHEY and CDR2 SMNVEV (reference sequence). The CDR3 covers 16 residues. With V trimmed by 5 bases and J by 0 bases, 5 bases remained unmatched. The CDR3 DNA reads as TGTGCCAGCAGTCCCCGGACAGGGGGCTACCAAGAGACCCAGTACTTC. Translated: CASSPRTGGYQETQYF.

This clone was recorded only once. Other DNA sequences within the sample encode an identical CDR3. This chain's CDR3 is CASSLGGEAFF. CDR3 nucleotides: TGTGCCAGCAGCTTAGGAGGAGAAGCTTTCTTT. This sequence joins TRBV7-9 and TRBJ1-1; D gene ambiguous. Germline V CDR1 and CDR2: SEHNR, FQNEAQ (reference sequence). The CDR3 loop spans 11 amino acids. V lost 1 base and J 8 bases, leaving 5 bases between the germline ends.

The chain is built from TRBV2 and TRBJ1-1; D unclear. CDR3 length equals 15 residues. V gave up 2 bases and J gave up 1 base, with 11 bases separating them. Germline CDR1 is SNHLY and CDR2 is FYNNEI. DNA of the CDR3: TGTGCCAGCAGTGAACCCGAATGGAGGAACACTGAAGCTTTCTTT. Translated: CASSEPEWRNTEAFF. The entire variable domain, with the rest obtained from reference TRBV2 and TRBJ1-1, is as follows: EPEVTQTPSHQVTQMGQEVILRCVPISNHLYFYWYRQILGQKVEFLVSFYNNEISEKSEIFDDQFSVERPDGSNFTLKIRSTKLEDSAMYFCASSEPEWRNTEAFFGQGTRLTVV.

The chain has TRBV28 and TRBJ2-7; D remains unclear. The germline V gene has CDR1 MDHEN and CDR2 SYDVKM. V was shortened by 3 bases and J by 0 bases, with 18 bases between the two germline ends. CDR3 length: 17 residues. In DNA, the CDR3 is TGTGCCAGCAGTTTTTATGGGGTGTCCTCTTCCTCCTACGAGCAGTACTTC. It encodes CASSFYGVSSSSYEQYF. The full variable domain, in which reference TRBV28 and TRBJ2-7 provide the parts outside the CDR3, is DVKVTQSSRYLVKRTGEKVFLECVQDMDHENMFWYRQDPGLGLRLIYFSYDVKMKEKGDIPEGYSVSREKKERFSLILESASTNQTSMYLCASSFYGVSSSSYEQYFGPGTRLTVT.

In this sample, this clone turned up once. The CDR3 DNA sequence: TGTGCCAGCTCACCCCCAGCCACAGAGAACACCGGGGAGCTGTTTTTT. Its translation: CASSPPATENTGELFF. The J gene is TRBJ2-2, the V gene TRBV18; D unclear. The CDR3 length is 16 residues. Germline-derived CDR1 and CDR2 are KGHSH and LQKENI. V lost 3 bases, J lost 1 base, and 12 bases lay in between.

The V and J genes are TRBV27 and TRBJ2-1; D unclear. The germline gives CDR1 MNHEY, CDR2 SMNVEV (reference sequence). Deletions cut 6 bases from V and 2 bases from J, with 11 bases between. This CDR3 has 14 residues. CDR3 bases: TGTGCCAGCAGAGAAGATATAACCTACAATGAGCAGTTCTTC. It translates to CASREDITYNEQFF.